The 17 T cell receptor beta chains reported below all come from one sample, sequenced in a study of blood T cell repertoires in COVID-19. Here immunoSEQ multiplex PCR was the method, and the copy in TCRdb shows in-frame clones only, minus some. The profile covers roughly 70,000 clones, with about 69% appearing a single time and approximately 21% taken by the ten largest. Sequenced material: peripheral blood. The receptors were gathered from a man between 70 and 80 years old with acute or convalescent COVID-19.

There are a few counts of this clone. The chain uses TRBV27 and TRBJ2-7; the match to TRBD1 covers 10 bases. V lost 3 bases, J lost 2 bases, and 1 base stayed unmatched. CDR3 length equals 14 residues. CDR1 MNHEY and CDR2 SMNVEV come from the germline V gene (reference sequence). CDR3 bases: TGTGCCAGCAGTTTGGACAGGGGGGCCTACGAGCAGTACTTC. Translation: CASSLDRGAYEQYF.

The chain is built from TRBV14 and TRBJ2-3, with unresolved D. Germline V gene lookup returns CDR1 SGHDN and CDR2 FVKESK. This CDR3 has 18 residues. V gave up 4 bases and J gave up 2 bases, with 22 bases separating them. CDR3 region: CASSRDSPSVVATDTQYF. DNA for the CDR3: TGTGCCAGCAGCCGAGATTCCCCTTCGGTGGTAGCCACAGATACGCAGTATTTT.

The chain carries TRBV24-1 and TRBJ2-1, with TRBD2 matching over 9 bases. This CDR3 is 15 amino acids long. In germline, CDR1 is KGHDR, CDR2 SFDVKD. With 0 bases clipped from V and 9 bases from J, the junction kept 5 bases outside the gene matches. CDR3: CATSDLAGGGGEQFF. CDR3 nucleotides: TGTGCCACCAGTGATTTGGCGGGAGGGGGGGGTGAGCAGTTCTTC.

This clone was detected once. This sequence joins TRBV10-1 and TRBJ2-1, with TRBD2 matching over 9 bases. This CDR3 is built from 14 residues. V lost 8 bases, J lost 12 bases, and 14 bases stayed unmatched. CDR1 is WNHNN and CDR2 is SYGVQD in the germline V gene (reference sequence). The CDR3 here is CASSSGTLSSGQFF. The DNA of the CDR3 is TGCGCCAGCTCTAGCGGGACTCTTTCTTCTGGGCAGTTCTTC.

This chain's CDR3 is CASSSRGVWEKLFF. The CDR3 DNA follows: TGTGCCAGCAGCTCCAGGGGGGTATGGGAAAAACTGTTTTTT. The J gene is TRBJ1-4, the V gene TRBV7-8, with 7 bases fitting TRBD1. The CDR3 has 14 residues. Germline V gene data show CDR1 as SGHVS and CDR2 as FQNEAQ. With V trimmed by 4 bases and J by 8 bases, 7 bases remained unmatched.

The V and J genes are TRBV9 and TRBJ1-1; TRBD1 is a possible D gene (6 bases). Germline assignment: CDR1 SGDLS and CDR2 YYNGEE. The length of the CDR3 is 14 residues. V lost 0 bases and J lost 4, with 10 bases in between. CDR3 region: CASSVGLDSTEAFF. The CDR3 bases are TGTGCCAGCAGCGTAGGATTGGACAGCACTGAAGCTTTCTTT.

The rearrangement links TRBV19 to TRBJ2-7; maybe TRBD1 (8 bases). Trimming cost V 4 bases and J 3 bases, with 25 bases left between them. Germline V gene lookup returns CDR1 LNHDA and CDR2 SQIVND (reference sequence). This CDR3 is 18 amino acids long. In nucleotides, the CDR3 is TGTGCCAGTAGTAGGGGGGGCCCCCCGGGACAGGTCGGCTACGAGCAGTACTTC. It specifies CASSRGGPPGQVGYEQYF.

V is TRBV18 and J is TRBJ2-2; tentative D call: TRBD1 (6 bases). V was pared by 4 bases and J by 1 base, with 10 bases between. Per germline, CDR1 KGHSH and CDR2 LQKENI. This CDR3 has 15 amino acids. This CDR3 reads CASSLGTLNTGELFF. CDR3 nucleotide sequence: TGTGCCAGCTCACTGGGGACACTGAACACCGGGGAGCTGTTTTTT.

The J gene is TRBJ2-7, the V gene TRBV7-2, with D unresolved. CDR3 size: 15 residues. Germline V gene lookup returns CDR1 SGHTA and CDR2 FQGNSA. V shed 5 bases and J shed 0 bases, with 14 bases lying between them. The DNA for the CDR3 is TGTGCCAGCAGCCCAAGCAGCGCGATCTCCTACGAGCAGTACTTC. It specifies CASSPSSAISYEQYF.

This clone was observed a few times. The chain has TRBV27 and TRBJ2-1; 10 positions agree with TRBD2. Germline loops: CDR1 MNHEY, CDR2 SMNVEV (reference sequence). This CDR3 is 16 amino acids long. The trim removed 4 bases at V and 6 bases at J, leaving 9 bases unmatched. This CDR3 is CASSSTGLAAGNEQFF. DNA for the CDR3: TGTGCCAGCAGTTCCACTGGACTAGCGGCTGGCAATGAGCAGTTCTTC.

This clone showed up just a few times. The V and J genes are TRBV3-1 (or the pseudogene TRBV3-2) and TRBJ2-7, with 9 bases aligning to TRBD1. The junction had 8 bases not matched to a gene; V was cut back by 3 bases and J by 5 bases. CDR1 and CDR2 (germline): LGHDT, YNNKEL (reference sequence). This CDR3 region has 15 residues. The CDR3 DNA sequence: TGTGCCAGCAGCCACCCCGGGACAGGGACCGACGAGCAGTACTTC. Translating gives CASSHPGTGTDEQYF.

In regard to this clone: A read error may account for a junction end that differs from germline. The chain is built from TRBV7-7 and TRBJ2-5, with D uncertain. The CDR3 covers 11 residues. Germline CDR1 reads SSHAT; CDR2 reads FNYEAQ (reference sequence). Here the CDR3 DNA reads TGTGCTAGCAGCTCCTCGGAGACCCAGTACTTC. Protein: CASSSSETQYF.

CDR3 in DNA: TGCGCCAGCAGCTTGGCCTGGGCCGGAGGGAACACTGAAGCTTTCTTT. Translation: CASSLAWAGGNTEAFF. V usage is TRBV5-1 and J usage is TRBJ1-1, with unresolved D. Between the trimmed V and J ends, which lost 0 bases and 1 base, there was a span of 13 bases. The CDR3 has 16 residues. CDR1 SGHRS and CDR2 YFSETQ come from the germline V gene. Filled out from reference TRBV5-1 and TRBJ1-1, the complete variable domain reads KAGVTQTPRYLIKTRGQQVTLSCSPISGHRSVSWYQQTPGQGLQFLFEYFSETQRNKGNFPGRFSGRQFSNSRSEMNVSTLELGDSALYLCASSLAWAGGNTEAFFGQGTRLTVV.

J is TRBJ1-1 and V is TRBV18, with D possibly TRBD1 on 5 matching bases. Trimming took off 3 bases at V and 2 bases at J, with 7 bases between the two ends. CDR3 length equals 13 residues. Germline V gives CDR1 KGHSH, CDR2 LQKENI. This CDR3 reads CASSPGHNTEAFF. The DNA of the CDR3 is TGTGCCAGCTCACCCGGACATAACACTGAAGCTTTCTTT.

The chain combines TRBV15 with TRBJ1-5; D perhaps matches TRBD1 (5 bases). Germline CDR1 LNHNV, CDR2 YYDKDF (reference sequence). V was clipped by 1 base and J by 5 bases, with 12 bases between them. The length of the CDR3 is 15 residues. The CDR3 sequence: CATSRVQDRDQPQHF. CDR3 in DNA: TGTGCCACCAGCAGAGTACAGGACCGAGATCAGCCCCAGCATTTT.

The J gene is TRBJ1-3, the V gene TRBV5-6; D perhaps matches TRBD1 (6 bases). V was clipped by 1 base and J by 5 bases, with 16 bases between them. CDR3 length: 16 amino acids. Germline-derived CDR1 and CDR2 are SGHDT and YYEEEE. CDR3 DNA sequence: TGTGCCAGCAGCTTGAAGGGGGAACGGAAAAGAAACACCATATATTTT. Translation gives CASSLKGERKRNTIYF.

The gene calls are TRBV5-1 and TRBJ2-7; 11 bases agree with TRBD2. CDR1 and CDR2 from the germline V gene are SGHRS and YFSETQ. The J segment lost 0 bases and the V segment lost 0 bases, leaving 11 bases of the junction unmatched. CDR3 size: 19 residues. This CDR3 is CASSLGAGGSGRASYEQYF. The CDR3 DNA reads TGCGCCAGCAGCTTGGGGGCAGGGGGTAGCGGGAGGGCCTCCTACGAGCAGTACTTC.